This TCR beta chain was observed in a study of chemoradiotherapy in HPV16-positive cancers. Background on the study: Two HPV16-positive patients' cells yielded candidate HPV-specific clones and common motifs.

Trimming removed 3 bases at V and 6 bases at J, with 11 bases between. Per the germline V gene, CDR1 is SNHLY and CDR2 is FYNNEI. The CDR3 covers 13 residues. Turning to this clone: The target antigen is unknown.

Profiling relied on immunoSEQ multiplex PCR, and the TCRdb table lists in-frame clones only, not all of them. The table includes 7,000 to 7,500 clones, 65% to 90% detected once. Regarding the study as a whole: Functional assays defining HPV-specific T cells used only a couple of HPV16-positive patients.

This specimen was tumor tissue, taken from a patient who underwent chemoradiotherapy. The chain couples TRBV2 to TRBJ1-2, with a weak D call TRBD1 (5 bases). The receptor's source is a human donor with HPV-associated anogenital cancer. The chain's CDR3 is CASSDIQGDGYTF. The DNA for the CDR3 is TGTGCCAGCAGTGATATTCAGGGAGATGGCTACACCTTC.